Described below is a single T cell receptor (beta chain) sequence and its context. The antigen is undetermined. Primers: 60 Vbeta forward and 13 Jbeta reverse. Assay used: immunoSEQ multiplex PCR; TCRdb lists only in-frame clones, some missing. This sample has 130,000 or so clones, with roughly three fifths found just once. The data were obtained in a study of cytomegalovirus exposure and HLA in healthy donors. Whole-study findings and limits: By HLA locus, TCR association rates varied in a later analysis, with DRB1 showing the most and HLA-C the fewest.

The CDR3 is 10 amino acids. Trimming stripped 5 bases from V and 4 bases from J, with 5 bases between. Germline V CDR1 and CDR2: GTSNPN, SVGIG (reference sequence). The specimen sequenced was PBMCs. This TCR derives from a woman in her sixties or seventies in good health and CMV-seronegative. This sequence joins TRBV30 and TRBJ1-2; no firm D call. CDR3 loop: CAWDCYGYTF. The CDR3 nucleotides read TGTGCCTGGGACTGCTATGGCTACACCTTC. Complete variable domain (other parts from reference TRBV30 and TRBJ1-2): SQTIHQWPATLVQPVGSPLSLECTVEGTSNPNLYWYRQAAGRGLQLLFYSVGIGQISSEVPQNLSASRPQDRQFILSSKKLLLSDSGFYLCAWDCYGYTFGSGTRLTVV.